A selection of T cell receptor beta chains follows, all from one sample in a study of T cell responses to AZD1222 COVID-19 vaccine. Method: immunoSEQ multiplex PCR; TCRdb's copy keeps in-frame clones and lacks some. The sample holds some 150,000 clones, approximately 91% seen once. The material was peripheral blood, obtained 28 days after the second AZD1222 dose. The receptors were sampled from an adult who received the AZD1222 COVID-19 vaccine. The CDR3 runs from the conserved cysteine through the conserved F or W. D genes are given only for firm matches. Expanded clones get a size class; other rows say once, few or many, or leave the size out.

TRBJ1-2 | once | . | TRBV7-2 | CASSRHPWDYGYTF | TGTGCCAGCAGTCGACATCCTTGGGACTATGGCTACACCTTC
TRBJ1-2 | once | . | TRBV6-5 | CASSSPPRAGYTF | TGTGCCAGCAGTTCCCCACCGCGGGCTGGCTACACCTTC
TRBJ1-1 | . | . | TRBV6-5 | CASSYGPALNTEAFF | TGTGCCAGCAGTTACGGGCCGGCACTGAACACTGAAGCTTTCTTT
TRBJ2-3 | . | . | TRBV5-4 | CASSTDYTQYF | TGTGCCAGCAGCACCGATTATACGCAGTATTTT
TRBJ2-7 | . | . | TRBV2 | CASRQSYEQYF | TGTGCCAGCAGGCAGTCCTACGAGCAGTACTTC
TRBJ1-5 | . | . | TRBV5-8 | CASKPGRGLIYQPQHF | TGTGCCAGCAAACCGGGCAGGGGCTTAATTTATCAGCCCCAGCATTTT
TRBJ1-1 | once | TRBD1 | TRBV27 | CASSADRARAEAFF | TGTGCCAGCAGTGCGGACAGGGCCAGAGCTGAAGCTTTCTTT
TRBJ2-2 | . | . | TRBV7-2 | CASSIRSTEGGELFF | TGTGCCAGCAGCATTCGGTCCACCGAGGGCGGGGAGCTGTTTTTT
TRBJ2-7 | once | . | TRBV6-2/TRBV6-3 | CASSSRSGQYF | TGTGCCAGCAGTTCCCGTAGTGGGCAGTACTTC
TRBJ1-5 | once | TRBD1 | TRBV12-3/TRBV12-4 | CASSTGVGQPQHF | TGTGCCAGCAGTACAGGGGTGGGTCAGCCCCAGCATTTT
TRBJ2-3 | . | . | TRBV6-5 | CASSYQAATHTDTQYF | TGTGCCAGCAGTTACCAGGCAGCAACCCACACAGATACGCAGTATTTT
TRBJ1-6 | . | . | TRBV28 | CASSGGQGRYNSPLHF | TGTGCCAGCAGTGGGGGGCAGGGACGCTATAATTCACCCCTCCACTTT
TRBJ2-1 | . | . | TRBV6-5 | CASSMTTYNEQFF | TGTGCCAGCAGTATGACTACCTACAATGAGCAGTTCTTC
TRBJ1-5 | . | . | TRBV19 | CASLRGLNQPQHF | TGTGCCAGTTTAAGAGGCCTTAATCAGCCCCAGCATTTT
TRBJ1-1 | once | . | TRBV18 | CASSPPGRQENTEAFF | TGTGCCAGCTCACCCCCCGGGCGACAGGAGAACACTGAAGCTTTCTTT
TRBJ1-5 | few | . | TRBV19 | CASSERGYQPQHF | TGTGCCAGTAGTGAAAGAGGGTATCAGCCCCAGCATTTT
TRBJ2-2 | . | TRBD1 | TRBV18 | CASSPDRGNTGELFF | TGTGCCAGCTCACCGGACAGGGGAAACACCGGGGAGCTGTTTTTT
TRBJ1-2 | once | TRBD1 | TRBV6-5 | CASSLTGGKGYGYTF | TGTGCCAGCAGTTTAACAGGGGGAAAGGGCTATGGCTACACCTTC
TRBJ1-1 | . | . | TRBV7-9 | CASSFSGVRGTEAFF | TGTGCCAGCAGCTTCTCAGGGGTCCGCGGCACTGAAGCTTTCTTT
TRBJ2-1 | . | . | TRBV6-6 | CASTAVSYNEQFF | TGTGCCAGCACCGCCGTCTCCTACAATGAGCAGTTCTTC
TRBJ1-5 | . | . | TRBV18 | CASSPTLGGNQPQHF | TGTGCCAGCTCACCCACTTTAGGGGGCAATCAGCCCCAGCATTTT
TRBJ1-2 | . | TRBD1 | TRBV11-2 | CASSPRTGVDYGYTF | TGTGCCAGCAGCCCCAGGACAGGGGTGGACTATGGCTACACCTTC
TRBJ1-5 | . | . | TRBV2 | CASSDYGGAQPQHF | TGTGCCAGCAGTGACTATGGGGGGGCACAGCCCCAGCATTTT
TRBJ1-5 | . | . | TRBV7-9 | CASSFDRPGDQPQHF | TGTGCCAGCAGCTTCGACAGGCCTGGCGATCAGCCCCAGCATTTT
TRBJ1-6 | . | . | TRBV25-1 | CASSEHKGPTYNSPLHF | TGTGCCAGCAGTGAACATAAGGGGCCAACCTATAATTCACCCCTCCACTTT
TRBJ2-7 | . | . | TRBV6-5 | CASIDSSYEQYF | TGTGCCAGCATCGACAGTTCCTACGAGCAGTACTTC
TRBJ1-2 | . | . | TRBV29-1 | CSVKVRLGYGYTF | TGCAGCGTTAAGGTCAGGCTGGGGTATGGCTACACCTTC
TRBJ1-1 | . | . | TRBV14 | CASSLTGRRGAEAFF | TGTGCCAGCAGCCTGACAGGAAGGCGAGGGGCTGAAGCTTTCTTT
TRBJ2-7 | . | . | TRBV30 | CAWKAGFYDEQYF | TGTGCCTGGAAGGCGGGATTTTACGACGAGCAGTACTTC
TRBJ2-3 | . | . | TRBV11-2 | CASSLEWPYTDTQYF | TGTGCCAGCAGCTTAGAGTGGCCATACACAGATACGCAGTATTTT
TRBJ2-6 | . | . | TRBV27 | CASSFLVGSGANVLTF | TGTGCCAGCAGTTTCCTTGTTGGGTCCGGGGCCAACGTCCTGACTTTC
TRBJ1-2 | . | . | TRBV28 | CASLRTATNYGYTF | TGTGCCAGCCTTCGGACTGCCACTAACTATGGCTACACCTTC
TRBJ2-5 | . | . | TRBV7-9 | CASSLALTGGFETQYF | TGTGCCAGCAGCTTAGCGCTCACCGGGGGTTTCGAGACCCAGTACTTC
TRBJ1-3 | once | TRBD1 | TRBV6-2/TRBV6-3 | CASSYGRGTGNTIYF | TGTGCCAGCAGTTACGGCAGGGGGACTGGAAACACCATATATTTT
TRBJ1-1 | . | . | TRBV5-6 | CASSLGQGFAEAFF | TGTGCCAGCAGCTTGGGGCAGGGGTTCGCTGAAGCTTTCTTT
TRBJ1-5 | . | TRBD1 | TRBV19 | CASSFRDRGDWDNQPQHF | TGTGCCAGTAGTTTCCGGGACAGGGGCGATTGGGACAATCAGCCCCAGCATTTT
TRBJ1-2 | . | . | TRBV6-5 | CASIKGAFGLYGYTF | TGTGCCAGCATCAAGGGAGCTTTTGGGTTGTATGGCTACACCTTC
TRBJ2-3 | . | . | TRBV11-2 | CASSLRTDTQYF | TGTGCCAGCAGCTTACGGACGGATACGCAGTATTTT
TRBJ1-2 | . | TRBD1 | TRBV12-3/TRBV12-4 | CASSPTGAYGYTF | TGTGCCAGCAGTCCTACAGGGGCCTATGGCTACACCTTC
TRBJ1-3 | . | . | TRBV5-1 | CASSLLGPSGNTIYF | TGCGCCAGCAGCTTGCTGGGGCCCTCTGGAAACACCATATATTTT
TRBJ1-1 | few | . | TRBV2 | CARETPAAEAFF | TGTGCCAGAGAGACCCCGGCCGCTGAAGCTTTCTTT
TRBJ2-1 | . | TRBD2 | TRBV2 | CASSEALLASGSSYNEQFF | TGTGCCAGCAGTGAAGCGCTTTTGGCTAGCGGGAGCTCCTACAATGAGCAGTTCTTC
TRBJ1-4 | . | . | TRBV5-4 | CASSLATGNNEKLFF | TGTGCCAGCAGCTTGGCAACAGGAAATAATGAAAAACTGTTTTTT
TRBJ2-1 | . | . | TRBV3-1/TRBV3-2 | CASSQARSGWGPNNEQFF | TGTGCCAGCAGCCAAGCACGCAGTGGGTGGGGGCCGAATAATGAGCAGTTCTTC
TRBJ2-7 | . | . | TRBV15 | CATSRGGTETYEQYF | TGTGCCACCAGCAGAGGCGGGACGGAGACCTACGAGCAGTACTTC
TRBJ2-3 | once | TRBD1 | TRBV10-2 | CASMTTGSTDTQYF | TGCGCCAGCATGACGACAGGGAGCACAGATACGCAGTATTTT
TRBJ1-5 | . | . | TRBV11-2 | CASSLDAQHNQPQHF | TGTGCCAGCAGCTTAGACGCACAGCATAATCAGCCCCAGCATTTT
TRBJ1-2 | . | TRBD1 | TRBV10-2 | CASSEKQGSDYGYTF | TGCGCCAGCAGTGAGAAACAGGGGTCGGACTATGGCTACACCTTC
TRBJ1-5 | . | TRBD1 | TRBV5-8 | CASSLLQGLLQPQHF | TGTGCCAGCAGCTTGTTACAGGGGCTTCTTCAGCCCCAGCATTTT
TRBJ1-1 | . | . | TRBV5-1 | CASSARGWNTEAFF | TGCGCCAGCAGCGCCAGGGGTTGGAACACTGAAGCTTTCTTT
TRBJ1-1 | . | . | TRBV7-9 | CASSPQGTEAFF | TGTGCCAGCAGCCCCCAGGGCACTGAAGCTTTCTTT
TRBJ2-3 | . | . | TRBV11-2 | CASSLVPSTDTQYF | TGTGCCAGCAGCTTAGTTCCTAGCACAGATACGCAGTATTTT
TRBJ2-3 | . | TRBD1 | TRBV5-1 | CASSSKGQGAGTDTQYF | TGCGCCAGCAGCTCCAAGGGACAGGGGGCCGGCACAGATACGCAGTATTTT
TRBJ2-5 | . | . | TRBV3-1/TRBV3-2 | CASSLQETQYF | TGTGCCAGCAGCCTCCAAGAGACCCAGTACTTC
TRBJ2-3 | . | . | TRBV9 | CASSPRLGTDTQYF | TGTGCCAGCAGCCCCAGGCTGGGCACAGATACGCAGTATTTT